Here is one TCR beta chain with its context. Antigen specificity is unknown. The sample originates from a study of post-analysis software for immune sequencing data. Background on the study: As for disease course, relapsing-remitting, secondary progressive and progressive-relapsing multiple sclerosis were all included. Study conclusions and caveats: Controls showed lower frequencies than patients for roughly 5 TRBV segments, and TRBV5-6, TRBV5-1 and TRBV20-1 were among these. With F measure, samples from one preparation batch clustered together strongly. Controls showed significantly higher normalized Chao1 diversity than did multiple sclerosis patients.

This CDR3 contains 16 residues. Germline lookup yields CDR1 DFQATT and CDR2 SNEGSKA (reference sequence). Trimming took 4 bases from V and 5 from J; bases not matched to a gene: 13. Incorporated into the TCR beta cDNA libraries were unique molecular identifiers, which served to reduce PCR and sequencing biases. Researchers reported 400,000 to 550,000 cDNA molecules coming from approximately 1 to 10 million T cells. One entry per CDR3 protein results from TCRdb running MiXCR on the PCR reads. The repertoire includes roughly 700,000 distinct CDR3 sequences, less than 35% of them detected once, and around 0.6% sits in the top ten.

The sequenced sample was blood. The receptor comes from a girl between 5 and 17 years old with multiple sclerosis. This chain uses TRBV20-1 with TRBJ2-5; 10 bases match TRBD2. The CDR3 is CSATQTSGPGRETQYF. CDR3 bases: TGCAGTGCTACTCAGACTAGCGGGCCCGGACGGGAGACCCAGTACTTC.